The next 6 T cell receptor beta chains were all read from a single sample in a study of beta chain features in type 1 diabetes. These TCRs are of unknown antigen specificity. Study conclusions and caveats: Moderate but significant shortening of TCRB CDR3s was recorded in all four CD4+ subsets from Type 1 diabetes patients.

Every bit of the isolated RNA underwent reverse transcription, so sequencing read expressed TCRB transcripts. Using immunoSEQ multiplex PCR, the repertoire was profiled, and TCRdb retains in-frame clones only, with some absent. Of 250,000 to 350,000 clones in the sample, about 13% were seen once. Specimen: naive CD4+ T cells from blood. These receptors were taken from a man under 40 with type 1 diabetes.

With regard to this clone: Additional DNA sequences in this sample encode the identical CDR3. The chain is built from TRBV18 and TRBJ2-5; D remains unclear. CDR1 and CDR2 from the germline V gene are KGHSH and LQKENI. CDR3 length: 12 residues. The germline V and J ends were trimmed by 3 bases and 1 base, with 3 bases remaining between them. The CDR3 sequence is CASSPSQETQYF. The CDR3, as DNA: TGTGCCAGCTCACCGAGCCAAGAGACCCAGTACTTC. The full variable domain, completed using reference TRBV18 and TRBJ2-5, is NAGVMQNPRHLVRRRGQEARLRCSPMKGHSHVYWYRQLPEEGLKFMVYLQKENIIDESGMPKERFSAEFPKEGPSILRIQQVVRGDSAAYFCASSPSQETQYFGPGTRLLVL.

The rearrangement uses TRBV15 and TRBJ1-2; D perhaps matches TRBD1 (5 bases). This CDR3 is 15 amino acids long. V lost 5 bases and J lost 0, with 13 bases in between. CDR1 and CDR2 from the germline V gene are LNHNV and YYDKDF (reference sequence). Here the CDR3 reads CATSRNQGSNYGYTF. The CDR3 DNA is TGTGCCACCAGCCGCAACCAGGGCTCTAACTATGGCTACACCTTC.

In this sample, this clone turned up a few times. The chain is built from TRBV5-4 and TRBJ2-1; D may be TRBD2 (6 bases). With 0 bases removed from V and 2 bases from J, the gap between germline ends came to 9 bases. This CDR3 is built from 15 residues. Germline CDR1 and CDR2: SGHNT and YYREEE (reference sequence). For the CDR3, the DNA is TGTGCCAGCAGCTTGGCCGCGGGGCCCTACAATGAGCAGTTCTTC. This gives the protein CASSLAAGPYNEQFF. Filled out from reference TRBV5-4 and TRBJ2-1, the complete variable domain reads ETGVTQSPTHLIKTRGQQVTLRCSSQSGHNTVSWYQQALGQGPQFIFQYYREEENGRGNFPPRFSGLQFPNYSSELNVNALELDDSALYLCASSLAAGPYNEQFFGPGTRLTVL.

The V gene is TRBV5-6, the J gene TRBJ1-1; no reliable D call. CDR1 is SGHDT and CDR2 is YYEEEE in the germline V gene. This CDR3 is 13 amino acids long. With 0 bases removed from V and 8 bases from J, the gap between germline ends came to 11 bases. The CDR3 loop reads CASSLATVPEAFF. CDR3 sequence (DNA): TGTGCCAGCAGCTTGGCAACGGTGCCGGAAGCTTTCTTT.

This chain connects TRBV5-4 to TRBJ2-1, with unresolved D. The CDR3 has 13 amino acids. In germline, CDR1 is SGHNT, CDR2 YYREEE (reference sequence). Trimming took off 1 base at V and 4 bases at J, with 6 bases between the two ends. The CDR3 reads CASSLQDYNEQFF. CDR3 DNA: TGTGCCAGCAGCTTGCAGGATTACAATGAGCAGTTCTTC.

The chain couples TRBV5-1 to TRBJ2-7; 7 bases agree with TRBD1. Germline trimming cut 0 bases from V and 0 bases from J; bases unmatched to any gene: 6. The V gene's germline CDR1 is SGHRS and CDR2 YFSETQ. There are 16 residues in the CDR3. CDR3 loop: CASSLATGPSSYEQYF. The DNA of the CDR3 is TGCGCCAGCAGCTTGGCGACAGGGCCGAGCTCCTACGAGCAGTACTTC.